This TCR beta chain derives from a study of cytomegalovirus exposure and HLA in healthy donors. The study, taken as a whole, reports: Apparent HLA restriction characterized most CMV-associated TCR beta chains in a later analysis. Cytomegalovirus status was reportedly diagnosed by the classifier with high sensitivity and specificity. Later analysis demonstrated an association between a missense DCLRE1C variant and TCR beta V- and J-gene trimming.

The PCR contained 60 Vbeta and 13 Jbeta primers. The method was immunoSEQ multiplex PCR; TCRdb's version includes in-frame clones alone and lacks a portion of them. The table includes roughly 200,000 clones, about 78% detected once. Notes on this clone: What it binds is unknown.

Germline values: CDR1 LNHNV, CDR2 YYDKDF (reference sequence). V shed 6 bases, J shed 5 bases, and the junction held 6 bases outside the gene matches. This CDR3 contains 14 residues. This sequence was found in a man aged 55 to 70 in good health and CMV-seronegative. The chain uses TRBV15 and TRBJ2-5; the match to TRBD1 covers 10 bases. Material for sequencing was PBMCs. CDR3 amino acids: CATSRDRGTETQYF. CDR3 in DNA: TGTGCCACCAGTAGGGACAGGGGCACGGAGACCCAGTACTTC.